This T cell receptor (beta chain) was profiled in a study of T-cell reconstitution after alpha-beta-depleted transplantation in children. The CDR3 is 12 residues long. V was clipped by 5 bases and J by 5 bases, with 9 bases between them. CDR1 is MNHNS and CDR2 is SASEGT in the germline V gene. This clonotype was detected many times. The antigen is undetermined. Overall study findings and caveats: A year had passed since transplant, and T-cell counts and diversity by then came mostly from newly produced T cells. It was reported that alpha-beta T cells came from several hundred expanded graft clones (about two months after transplant). Day-60 TCRbeta diversity that was high in some patients was derived from surviving recipient T cells and thymic progenitors.

The TCRbeta library was prepared with unique molecular identifiers. MiXCR, run by TCRdb on the PCR reads, gives a single entry per CDR3 protein. The sample shows about 310,000 distinct CDR3 sequences, about a quarter of them seen only once. The chain carries TRBV6-1 and TRBJ1-1; D is uncertain. This TCR was recovered from a male patient between 5 and 17 years old who had a stem cell transplant for acute lymphoblastic leukemia, so the T cells may come from the graft donor. The specimen was PBMCs, mostly from graft donor cells, collected 180 days after TCRalphabeta/CD19-depleted stem cell transplant. The CDR3 nucleotides read TGTGCCAGCAGTCTTAGGAATACTGAAGCTTTCTTT. This sequence encodes CASSLRNTEAFF.